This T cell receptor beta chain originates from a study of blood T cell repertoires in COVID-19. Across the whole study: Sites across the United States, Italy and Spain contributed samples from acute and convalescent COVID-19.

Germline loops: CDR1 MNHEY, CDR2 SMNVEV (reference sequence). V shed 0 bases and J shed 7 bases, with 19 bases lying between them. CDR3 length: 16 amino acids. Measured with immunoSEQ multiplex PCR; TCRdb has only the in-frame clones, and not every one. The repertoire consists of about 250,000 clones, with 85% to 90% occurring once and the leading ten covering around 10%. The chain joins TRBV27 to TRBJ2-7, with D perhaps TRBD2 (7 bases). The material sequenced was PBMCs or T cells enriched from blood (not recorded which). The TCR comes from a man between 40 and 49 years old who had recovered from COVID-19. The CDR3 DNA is TGTGCCAGCAGTTTATCGGGCGGGGGCCGTCCGGGGGAGCAGTACTTC. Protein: CASSLSGGGRPGEQYF.